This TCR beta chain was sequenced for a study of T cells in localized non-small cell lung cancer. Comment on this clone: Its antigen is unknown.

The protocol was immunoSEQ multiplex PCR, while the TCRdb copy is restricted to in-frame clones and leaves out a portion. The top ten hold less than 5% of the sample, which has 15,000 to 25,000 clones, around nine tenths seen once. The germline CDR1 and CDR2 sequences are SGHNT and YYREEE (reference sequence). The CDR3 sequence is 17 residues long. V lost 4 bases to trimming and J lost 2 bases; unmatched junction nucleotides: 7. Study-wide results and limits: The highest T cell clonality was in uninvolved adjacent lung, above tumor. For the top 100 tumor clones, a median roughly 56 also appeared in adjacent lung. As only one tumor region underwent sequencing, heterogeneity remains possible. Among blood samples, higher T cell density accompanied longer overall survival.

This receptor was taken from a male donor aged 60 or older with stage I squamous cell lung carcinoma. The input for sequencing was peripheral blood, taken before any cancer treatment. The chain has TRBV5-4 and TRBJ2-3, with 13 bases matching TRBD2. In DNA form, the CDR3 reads TGTGCCAGCAGCCGCCGACTAGCGGGAGGCCCCACAGATACGCAGTATTTT. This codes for CASSRRLAGGPTDTQYF.